This T cell receptor beta chain was identified during a study of OX40 agonist ivuxolimab in advanced cancers. At the level of the study: The drug used for patients, ivuxolimab, was an agonistic anti-OX40 (CD134) antibody. Patients received intravenous ivuxolimab every 2 weeks at 0.01 to 10 mg/kg. Patients assigned to dose escalation were diagnosed with hepatocellular carcinoma, melanoma, renal cell or head and neck cancer. Three partial responders included one hepatocellular carcinoma patient and two cutaneous melanoma patients.

This clone appeared a single time. TCRdb keeps only in-frame clones here, not all; method: immunoSEQ multiplex PCR. The table shows tens of thousands of clones, with around 84% occurring only once. This CDR3 contains 15 residues. Trimming took off 3 bases at V and 5 bases at J, with 16 bases between the two ends. CDR1 and CDR2 (germline): SNHLY, FYNNEI. The chain joins TRBV2 to TRBJ2-5; possibly TRBD1 for D (5 bases). Sample: CD4+ or CD8+ T cells sorted from blood, taken in a trial of the OX40 agonist ivuxolimab. This TCR derives from an adult with an advanced solid tumor such as melanoma, head and neck, liver or kidney cancer. The CDR3 DNA sequence: TGTGCCAGCAGTGACCCCTTGGACATATCGGAGACCCAGTACTTC. Its translation: CASSDPLDISETQYF.